A single sample is the source of the 24 T cell receptor beta chains below, sequenced in a study of cytomegalovirus exposure and HLA in healthy donors. 60 Vbeta and 13 Jbeta primers were used in PCR. TCRdb's copy holds only in-frame clones and misses some; the assay was immunoSEQ multiplex PCR. Of 73,000 or so clones listed, around 78% are singletons. Specimen: PBMCs. All receptors come from a man between 50 and 59 years old in good health and CMV-seronegative.

This chain uses TRBV7-2 with TRBJ1-5; 8 nucleotides match TRBD1. This CDR3 has 19 amino acids. With V trimmed by 6 bases and J by 0 bases, 16 bases remained unmatched. Germline CDR1 is SGHTA and CDR2 is FQGNSA. The CDR3 DNA follows: TGTGCCAGCAGTTCAAAACAACAGGGGGACCGTTATAGCAATCAGCCCCAGCATTTT. It encodes CASSSKQQGDRYSNQPQHF.

The rearrangement links TRBV28 to TRBJ2-7; 7 bases are a match to TRBD2. Unmatched junction bases numbered 7, after V lost 5 bases and J lost 0 bases. The CDR3 length is 15 residues. Germline assignment: CDR1 MDHEN and CDR2 SYDVKM. Written as DNA, the CDR3 is TGTGCCAGCAGTCCTCTCCGGGAGGCCTCCTACGAGCAGTACTTC. It codes for CASSPLREASYEQYF.

The chain employs TRBV30 and TRBJ2-5, with 8 bases matching TRBD1. The closer fit of TRBJ2-7 to the DNA end suggests the J call may be wrong. Germline V gene lookup returns CDR1 GTSNPN and CDR2 SVGIG (reference sequence). This CDR3 is built from 14 residues. The CDR3 loop is CAWSSGQGPYEQYF. CDR3 DNA: TGTGCCTGGAGTAGTGGACAGGGCCCCTACGAGCAGTACTTC.

The chain has TRBV7-8 and TRBJ2-1; 14 bases match TRBD2. V trimming: 5 bases; J trimming: 7 bases; junction bases outside the gene matches: 7. CDR3 length: 16 residues. CDR1 is SGHVS, CDR2 FQNEAQ, per germline. The CDR3 reads CASSPGLAGAGNEQFF. In DNA, the CDR3 is TGTGCCAGCAGCCCGGGACTAGCGGGAGCCGGAAATGAGCAGTTCTTC. Using reference TRBV7-8 and TRBJ2-1 for the parts outside the CDR3, the full variable domain is GAGVSQSPRYKVAKRGQDVALRCDPISGHVSLFWYQQALGQGPEFLTYFQNEAQLDKSGLPSDRFFAERPEGSVSTLKIQRTQQEDSAVYLCASSPGLAGAGNEQFFGPGTRLTVL.

The gene calls are TRBV9 and TRBJ2-1; D is ambiguous. V lost 0 bases to trimming and J lost 9 bases, with 10 bases between them. The CDR3 sequence is 13 residues long. The germline CDR1 and CDR2 sequences are SGDLS and YYNGEE. The CDR3 reads CASSVDQAGEQFF. CDR3 bases: TGTGCCAGCAGCGTAGATCAGGCTGGTGAGCAGTTCTTC.

The chain joins TRBV29-1 to TRBJ2-7; 9 bases align to TRBD2. V gave up 4 bases and J gave up 6 bases; unmatched junction bases: 10. The germline V gene has CDR1 SQVTM and CDR2 ANQGSEA. The CDR3 consists of 14 residues. The CDR3 region has the DNA TGCAGCGTTGCGCTAGCGGGGCGCCTCGGCGAGCAGTACTTC. Translation gives CSVALAGRLGEQYF.

This clone was picked up a small number of times. J is TRBJ1-1 and V is TRBV6-5; 7 bases are a match to TRBD1. The CDR3 runs to 15 residues. The germline gives CDR1 MNHEY, CDR2 SVGAGI. Losses at the gene ends were 2 bases for V and 1 base for J; bases not matched to a gene: 4. The CDR3 coding sequence is TGTGCCAGCAGTTACCGGACAGGCCCGAACACTGAAGCTTTCTTT. This sequence encodes CASSYRTGPNTEAFF.

The CDR3 loop reads CASSFTGLKNTEAFF. CDR3 bases: TGTGCCAGCAGCTTTACGGGACTAAAGAACACTGAAGCTTTCTTT. The chain is built from TRBV7-2 and TRBJ1-1, with D possibly TRBD1 on 5 matching bases. CDR3 length: 15 residues. Germline V gene data show CDR1 as SGHTA and CDR2 as FQGNSA. With 3 bases removed from V and 1 base from J, the gap between germline ends came to 12 bases.

This clone was seen more than once but under ten times. The gene calls are TRBV5-1 and TRBJ1-4; maybe TRBD1 (6 bases). V was trimmed by 4 bases and J by 2 bases, leaving 15 bases between them. The CDR3 length is 16 residues. Germline-derived CDR1 and CDR2 are SGHRS and YFSETQ. The CDR3 protein is CASSPERGWTNEKLFF. The DNA for the CDR3 is TGCGCCAGCAGCCCCGAGAGGGGGTGGACTAATGAAAAACTGTTTTTT.

This chain uses TRBV7-3 with TRBJ2-2; D not resolved. CDR3 length: 14 residues. Trimming stripped 2 bases from V and 1 base from J, with 5 bases between. CDR1 and CDR2 from the germline V gene are SGHTA and FQGTGA. The CDR3 DNA sequence: TGTGCCAGCAGCTTAGTCAGGAACACCGGGGAGCTGTTTTTT. Amino acid sequence: CASSLVRNTGELFF.

The J gene is TRBJ2-5, the V gene TRBV9, with TRBD2 matching 11 bases. The germline gives CDR1 SGDLS, CDR2 YYNGEE. Trimming removed 3 bases from V and 4 bases from J; junction bases left unmatched: 2. The CDR3 totals 14 residues. The CDR3 DNA reads TGTGCCAGCAGCGCTGGACTAGCGGGAGAGACCCAGTACTTC. Protein sequence: CASSAGLAGETQYF.

The rearrangement links TRBV10-1 to TRBJ2-1, with TRBD2 identical over 14 bases. Losses at the gene ends were 8 bases for V and 0 bases for J; bases not matched to a gene: 9. This CDR3 has 18 amino acids. The germline gives CDR1 WNHNN, CDR2 SYGVQD (reference sequence). For the CDR3, the DNA is TGCGCCAGCTCGGGACTAGCGGGAGATGGGAGCTCCTACAATGAGCAGTTCTTC. This translates into CASSGLAGDGSSYNEQFF.

This chain connects TRBV5-1 to TRBJ1-1, with D possibly matching TRBD1 (6 bases). The V and J ends lost 6 bases and 1 base respectively, with 16 bases between them. The CDR3 sequence is 15 residues long. Looked up from germline, CDR1 is SGHRS and CDR2 is YFSETQ. In DNA, the CDR3 is TGCGCCAGCACAATTCTCGGGACACCGAACACTGAAGCTTTCTTT. Amino acids: CASTILGTPNTEAFF.

The rearrangement links TRBV11-2 to TRBJ2-3, with TRBD1 identical over 8 bases. The CDR3 has 15 amino acids. Germline V gene sequence: CDR1 SGHAT, CDR2 FQNNGV. The V segment lost 0 bases and the J segment 10 bases; nucleotides outside the gene matches: 9. CDR3 sequence: CASSLDRTGLSAQYF. The CDR3 DNA reads as TGTGCCAGCAGCTTAGACAGGACAGGGCTTAGTGCGCAGTATTTT. Looking up the rest from reference TRBV11-2 and TRBJ2-3 gives the full variable domain: EAGVAQSPRYKIIEKRQSVAFWCNPISGHATLYWYQQILGQGPKLLIQFQNNGVVDDSQLPKDRFSAERLKGVDSTLKIQPAKLEDSAVYLCASSLDRTGLSAQYFGPGTRLTVL.

The rearrangement uses TRBV5-1 and TRBJ1-5, with 7 nucleotides matching TRBD1. V gave up 1 base and J gave up 2 bases; unmatched junction bases: 0. Germline lookup yields CDR1 SGHRS and CDR2 YFSETQ. This CDR3 is built from 14 residues. The CDR3 protein is CASSLTGGNQPQHF. The CDR3, as DNA: TGCGCCAGCAGCTTGACAGGGGGCAATCAGCCCCAGCATTTT.

This sequence joins TRBV12-5 and TRBJ1-1; maybe TRBD1 (5 bases). The germline V gene has CDR1 LGHNT and CDR2 FRNRAP. Trimming shortened V by 6 bases and J by 1 base, and 15 bases separated the two germline ends. This CDR3 contains 15 residues. CDR3 DNA sequence: TGTGCTAGTGGCCCGACCGCAGGGTCGAACACTGAAGCTTTCTTT. Protein sequence: CASGPTAGSNTEAFF.

A few counts support this clone. J is TRBJ1-6 and V is TRBV10-3, with D possibly TRBD1 on 6 matching bases. Germline values: CDR1 ENHRY, CDR2 SYGVKD. V lost 5 bases, J lost 10 bases, and 12 bases lay in between. The length of the CDR3 is 13 residues. The CDR3 loop is CAISPTGNSPLHF. The DNA for the CDR3 is TGTGCCATCAGTCCTACAGGGAACTCACCCCTCCACTTT.

This clone was recorded a few times. The rearrangement uses TRBV5-1 and TRBJ1-1, with D maybe TRBD1 (5 bases). Germline V CDR1 and CDR2: SGHRS, YFSETQ. The CDR3 totals 13 residues. V was pared by 5 bases and J by 5 bases, with 13 bases between. CDR3 region: CASSFAGETEAFF. Here the CDR3 DNA reads TGCGCCAGCAGTTTTGCGGGGGAGACTGAAGCTTTCTTT.

The chain carries TRBV6-6 and TRBJ2-7, with 9 bases lining up with TRBD2. J lost 4 bases, V lost 8 bases, and 9 bases had no gene match. The CDR3 totals 14 residues. CDR1 is MNHNY and CDR2 is SVGAGI in the germline V gene (reference sequence). CDR3 sequence (DNA): TGTGCCAGCGGAGCTAGCGGGGCAATGTACGAGCAGTACTTC. Translating it yields CASGASGAMYEQYF.

The chain uses TRBV27 and TRBJ1-2; the match to TRBD1 covers 11 bases. Looked up from germline, CDR1 is MNHEY and CDR2 is SMNVEV (reference sequence). The length of the CDR3 is 16 residues. V was pared by 3 bases and J by 7 bases, with 10 bases of the junction left unmatched. The CDR3 region is CASSFLTGQGAVGYTF. DNA of the CDR3: TGTGCCAGCAGTTTCCTCACTGGACAGGGGGCGGTTGGCTACACCTTC.

The chain joins TRBV28 to TRBJ1-1; D is undetermined. CDR1 is MDHEN and CDR2 is SYDVKM in the germline V gene. With 0 bases removed from V and 1 base from J, the gap between germline ends came to 9 bases. CDR3 length: 15 residues. CDR3 amino acids: CASSLWGPRNTEAFF. The DNA for the CDR3 is TGTGCCAGCAGTTTATGGGGCCCAAGGAACACTGAAGCTTTCTTT.

The chain carries TRBV6-5 and TRBJ2-1, with unresolved D. V dropped 6 bases and J dropped 7 bases, with 10 bases sitting between them. The CDR3 is made up of 12 amino acids. The germline V gene has CDR1 MNHEY and CDR2 SVGAGI. CDR3 region: CASSRVKNEQFF. As DNA, the CDR3 is TGTGCCAGCAGCCGGGTTAAGAATGAGCAGTTCTTC.

The CDR3 nucleotides are TGCGCCAGCAGCTTGACTTACCACACTGAAGCTTTCTTT. Its protein product is CASSLTYHTEAFF. V gene TRBV5-1 combines with J gene TRBJ1-1, with D hard to call. V was cut by 1 base and J by 3 bases, with 7 bases left in between. This CDR3 region has 13 residues. Germline V gives CDR1 SGHRS, CDR2 YFSETQ.

The CDR3, as DNA: TGCAGCGGTACAGCTAACTATGGCTACACCTTC. This translates into CSGTANYGYTF. This chain connects TRBV29-1 to TRBJ1-2; D is uncertain. Trimming took 7 bases from V and 0 from J, leaving 6 bases between them. The CDR3 is made up of 11 amino acids. Germline CDR1 SQVTM, CDR2 ANQGSEA.